The T cell receptor beta chain under discussion was sequenced for a study of shared clonotypes between healthy human individuals. Broader study findings: On the whole, naive subsets had larger estimated richness than memory subsets had. When naive CD4 clonotypes were compared across several donors, 5% to 5.5% were shared. Non-shared clonotypes had lower generation probabilities than those shared by all four donors.

Only CD45RO-negative cells positively selected for CCR7 counted as naive CD8 cells, so terminally differentiated effector memory CD45RA+ cells were excluded. From germline, CDR1 is MNHEY and CDR2 SMNVEV (reference sequence). After removal of 2 bases from V and 3 bases from J, the junction contained 3 bases not matched to a gene. This CDR3 is built from 14 residues. In regard to this clone: As yet, its antigen is unknown. Other DNA sequences in the same sample also yield this CDR3.

The table came from immunoSEQ multiplex PCR; TCRdb's copy has only in-frame clones and leaves some out. The table has about 1.9 million clones, just over 90% seen once. The source is a man between 18 and 35 years old in good health. Some clones in this sample may be carry-over from other donors' samples. The chain carries TRBV27 and TRBJ2-7, with 8 bases aligning to TRBD2. The sample comprised naive CD8+ T cells from PBMCs. The CDR3 bases are TGTGCCAGCAGTTTAACGGGAGGGGGCTACGAGCAGTACTTC. This codes for CASSLTGGGYEQYF.